These 11 T cell receptor beta chains originate from one sample sequenced in a study of T cells in Graves' hyperthyroidism and ophthalmopathy (dated by TCRdb to the late 2010s). The library was obtained by multiplex PCR. Reads for this sample came from an Illumina HiSeq 2000. TCR beta CDR3 regions were amplified from RNA transcripts. A first-round RT-PCR of the TCR CDR3 used the HTBI primer set with the Qiagen OneStep RT-PCR kit. In-frame beta chains were kept once TCRdb had trimmed the public reads at Q25 with fastp and called clones with MiXCR. Identical CDR3 proteins give one entry, which carries the most common genes and DNA. The sample table contains about half a million distinct CDR3 sequences; only one count was recorded for about 20% of them. Clones ranked in the top ten supply approximately 49% of the sample. Sequences were obtained from blood. All receptors come from a woman aged 70 to 79 with Graves' ophthalmopathy.

The chain links TRBV20-1 to TRBJ1-2; D might be TRBD1 (6 bases). CDR1 and CDR2 (germline): DFQATT, SNEGSKA (reference sequence). V lost 6 bases, J lost 5 bases, and 13 bases lay in between. This CDR3 comprises 12 residues. The CDR3 nucleotides read TGCAGTGCCAGTGGGGGGCAATATGGCTACACCTTC. It codes for CSASGGQYGYTF.

A note on this clonotype: A much larger clone lies a single base off, so this may be a read error. The chain carries TRBV5-1 and TRBJ1-1; D unclear. This CDR3 has 13 amino acids. The germline gives CDR1 SGHRS, CDR2 YFSETQ. The CDR3 loop reads CASSKTLNTEAIF. The CDR3 DNA reads TGCGCCAGCAGCAAGACACTGAACACTGAAGCTATCTTT.

The chain has TRBV10-1 and TRBJ2-7; tentatively, D is TRBD1 or TRBD2 (5 bases each). The CDR3 consists of 13 residues. CDR1 WNHNN and CDR2 SYGVQD come from the germline V gene (reference sequence). V dropped 6 bases and J dropped 3 bases, with 12 bases sitting between them. As DNA, the CDR3 is TGCGCCAGCAGGGGGGTAGGGCTCTACGAGCAGTACTTC. It encodes CASRGVGLYEQYF.

J is TRBJ1-1 and V is TRBV11-3, with D maybe TRBD1 (6 bases). CDR3 size: 15 residues. Deletions cut 5 bases from V and 5 bases from J, with 18 bases between. Germline V gives CDR1 SGHNT, CDR2 YENEEA. CDR3 amino acids: CASSGYREGRTEAFF. The DNA of the CDR3 is TGTGCCAGCAGCGGATACAGGGAGGGGAGGACTGAAGCTTTCTTT.

In this sample, this clonotype turned up once. This chain joins TRBV9 and TRBJ2-7; 10 nucleotides line up with TRBD2. J was trimmed by 7 bases and V by 0 bases; bases with no gene match: 7. The CDR3 totals 15 residues. In germline, CDR1 is SGDLS, CDR2 YYNGEE. In nucleotides, the CDR3 is TGTGCCAGCAGCGTAGATCTAGCGGGAGTAGGGGAGCAGTACTTC. It encodes CASSVDLAGVGEQYF.

The V and J genes are TRBV11-3 and TRBJ2-2, with 8 bases that match TRBD1. This CDR3 comprises 16 residues. Germline lookup yields CDR1 SGHNT and CDR2 YENEEA. Trimming cost V 2 bases and J 3 bases; bases outside gene matches: 5. Written as DNA, the CDR3 is TGTGCCAGCAGCTTACAGGGGGCCGTGGACACCGGGGAGCTGTTTTTT. Translation: CASSLQGAVDTGELFF.

J is TRBJ1-1 and V is TRBV7-9; a possible D gene is TRBD1 (5 bases). Germline V gives CDR1 SEHNR, CDR2 FQNEAQ (reference sequence). The length of the CDR3 is 15 residues. Trimming left V 2 bases short and J 3 bases short, with 13 bases between. CDR3 sequence reads: CASSLYGGEDTEAFF. Here the CDR3 DNA reads TGTGCCAGCAGCTTATACGGGGGGGAGGACACTGAAGCTTTCTTT.

The J gene is TRBJ1-4, the V gene TRBV6-1; the match to TRBD1 covers 8 bases. Germline trimming cut 4 bases from V and 13 bases from J; bases unmatched to any gene: 8. CDR3 length equals 13 residues. CDR1 is MNHNS, CDR2 SASEGT, per germline. DNA for the CDR3: TGTGCCAGCAGTGCGGTAGGACAGGGCGGACTGTTTTTT. Its translation is CASSAVGQGGLFF.

This chain uses TRBV4-3 with TRBJ2-1, with 7 nucleotides matching TRBD1. CDR3 length equals 15 residues. Trimming removed 4 bases from V and 0 bases from J; junction bases left unmatched: 3. Germline CDR1 LGHNA, CDR2 YSLEER. Here the CDR3 DNA reads TGCGCCAGCAGCCGAGGACAGGTCTCCTACAATGAGCAGTTCTTC. This sequence encodes CASSRGQVSYNEQFF.

The chain joins TRBV19 to TRBJ1-2, with a possible D match to TRBD1 (5 bases). Trimming took off 4 bases at V and 5 bases at J, with 11 bases between the two ends. This CDR3 has 13 residues. Per germline, CDR1 LNHDA and CDR2 SQIVND (reference sequence). This CDR3 reads CASSNRKNYGYTF. In DNA form, the CDR3 reads TGTGCCAGTAGTAACAGGAAAAATTATGGCTACACCTTC.

This clonotype was recorded many times. The genes are TRBV27 and TRBJ2-1, with 12 bases aligning to TRBD2. The germline gives CDR1 MNHEY, CDR2 SMNVEV (reference sequence). The junction had 4 bases not matched to a gene; V was cut back by 3 bases and J by 4 bases. CDR3 length equals 16 residues. CDR3 nucleotides: TGTGCCAGCAGTTTTAGTGGACTAGCGGGGTACAATGAGCAGTTCTTC. The encoded protein is CASSFSGLAGYNEQFF.